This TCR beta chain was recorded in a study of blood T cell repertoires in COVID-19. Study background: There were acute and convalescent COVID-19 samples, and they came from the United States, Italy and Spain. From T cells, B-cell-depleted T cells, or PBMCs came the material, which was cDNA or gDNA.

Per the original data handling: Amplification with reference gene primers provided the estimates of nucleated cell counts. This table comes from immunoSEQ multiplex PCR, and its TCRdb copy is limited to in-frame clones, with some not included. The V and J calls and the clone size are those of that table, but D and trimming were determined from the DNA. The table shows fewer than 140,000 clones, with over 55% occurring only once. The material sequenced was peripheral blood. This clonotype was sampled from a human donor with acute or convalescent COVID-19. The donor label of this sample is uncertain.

The CDR3 is CASTQGGSGANVLTF. CDR3 bases: TGTGCCAGTACCCAAGGGGGCTCTGGGGCCAACGTCCTGACTTTC. The V and J genes are TRBV9 and TRBJ2-6, with D possibly being TRBD1 (6 bases). Looked up from germline, CDR1 is SGDLS and CDR2 is YYNGEE. Deletions cut 8 bases from V and 0 bases from J, with 12 bases between. The CDR3 has 15 residues.